What follows describes a single TCR beta chain. Its cognate antigen is unknown. This record belongs to a study of OX40 agonist ivuxolimab in advanced cancers. Germline CDR1 is SQVTM and CDR2 is ANQGSEA. This CDR3 region has 14 residues. The trim removed 6 bases at V and 7 bases at J, leaving 13 bases unmatched. Only in-frame clones appear in the TCRdb table, and some are missing; sequencing was by immunoSEQ multiplex PCR. The sample carries about 110,000 clones, about 91% recorded once. General study findings and limits: Fewer expanded clones were found on average in CD4+ than in CD8+ T cells.

The clonotype was recovered from an adult with an advanced solid tumor such as melanoma, head and neck, liver or kidney cancer. This material consisted of CD4+ or CD8+ T cells sorted from blood, taken in a trial of the OX40 agonist ivuxolimab. The chain is built from TRBV29-1 and TRBJ2-7, with TRBD1 matching 9 bases. The CDR3 nucleotides read TGCAGCGTAGTACCGGGACAGGGAAATGGTGAGCAGTACTTC. This translates into CSVVPGQGNGEQYF.